A selection of T cell receptor beta chains follows, all from one sample in a study of T cells after somatic rescue of genetic block. TCRdb's copy holds only in-frame clones and misses some; the assay was immunoSEQ multiplex PCR. The sample includes 85,000 to 90,000 clones, more than 80% of them seen just once. Sequencing used peripheral blood mononuclear cells (PBMCs). These receptors came from a woman aged 18-29 years. CDR3s include the opening cysteine and the closing phenylalanine or tryptophan. Fields, in order: V gene, CDR3 length, D gene, CDR3 protein. D genes are given only for firm matches.

TRBV10-1	10	.	CASSDNGYTF
TRBV4-1	12	TRBD1	CASSPGQGPIYF
TRBV19	14	TRBD2	CASSPGTTTDTQYF
TRBV18	15	.	CASSPPGVRGEKLFF
TRBV4-1	15	TRBD2	CASSLTSGSTDTQYF
TRBV5-1	13	TRBD1	CASSRGQGGEQYF
TRBV27	16	.	CASSLSSNGGTYEQYF
TRBV30	14	TRBD1	CAWSVGQGFQPQHF
TRBV30	14	.	CAWISLRGGTEAFF
TRBV9	14	TRBD1	CASSEGTGIYGYTF
TRBV29-1	14	.	CSVGAGNSYNEQFF
TRBV6-6	15	TRBD2	CASSLAGDGGGELFF
TRBV7-2	13	.	CASSSDRTGELFF
TRBV6-1	15	TRBD2	CASSVSSGSSDTQYF
TRBV5-1	16	TRBD1	CASSVGGTGVDTEAFF
TRBV10-2	13	TRBD2	CASSRTSGNEQFF
TRBV28	15	TRBD2	CASSRNPSGRREQHF
TRBV6-5	15	.	CASSYSMIGIDTQYF
TRBV27	14	.	CASSFGGQPYGYTF
TRBV19	15	.	CASSIGVPDSYEQYF
TRBV28	14	.	CASSFAGDGYGYTF
TRBV7-2	15	.	CASSPGRLFNQPQHF
TRBV10-3	13	.	CAISEPGGNEQFF
TRBV29-1	18	TRBD1	CSVTVGEGSRQGGQPQHF
TRBV27	14	TRBD2	CASRLAGEKNIQYF
TRBV7-6	15	.	CASTPNPTGTYEQYF
TRBV7-6	13	TRBD1	CASSLGQGEGYTF
TRBV18	18	.	CASSPTSSKSANTGELFF
TRBV10-1	14	.	CASSHLPGGGELFF
TRBV2	14	.	CASSEQGGHGTQYF
TRBV30	12	.	CAWSVLGDTQYF
TRBV5-1	14	TRBD1	CASSSGQGFEKLFF
TRBV5-1	14	.	CASSLLSHQETQYF
TRBV11-3	13	.	CASSLDTTGELFF
TRBV11-2	13	.	CASSFIGTDTQYF
TRBV6-5	14	.	CASSQRGRHYEQYF
TRBV9	15	.	CASSVTPNLIHTIYF
TRBV6-5	13	TRBD1	CASSRDSPYEQYF
TRBV9	14	.	CASSVGGSSYEQYF
TRBV10-3	14	.	CAISESSDNYEQYF
TRBV4-2	16	.	CASSQGGATFQSPLHF
TRBV5-1	14	TRBD1	CASSSGGASGGYTF
TRBV27	15	TRBD1	CASRPVRDRGYEQYF
TRBV19	14	.	CASSQGREPETQYF
TRBV7-8	22	TRBD2	CASSLGLFLAGGGGPRTGELFF
TRBV18	12	.	CASSSRDNEQFF
TRBV4-2	13	.	CASSQSKGGGYTF
TRBV14	14	TRBD1	CASSPGQGAYEQYF
TRBV28	14	.	CASRRQLGNQPQHF
TRBV28	13	TRBD2	CASNPAGVETQYF